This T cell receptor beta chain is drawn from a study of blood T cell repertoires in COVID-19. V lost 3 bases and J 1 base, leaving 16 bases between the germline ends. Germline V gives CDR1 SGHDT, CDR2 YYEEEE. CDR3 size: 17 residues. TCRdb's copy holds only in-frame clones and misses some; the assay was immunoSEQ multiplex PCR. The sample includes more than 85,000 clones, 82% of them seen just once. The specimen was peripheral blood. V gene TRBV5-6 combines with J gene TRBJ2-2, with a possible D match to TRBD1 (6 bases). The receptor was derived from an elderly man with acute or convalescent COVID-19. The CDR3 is CASSSRRGMRNTGELFF. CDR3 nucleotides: TGTGCCAGCAGCTCGCGAAGGGGGATGAGGAACACCGGGGAGCTGTTTTTT. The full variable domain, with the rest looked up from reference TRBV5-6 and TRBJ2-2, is DAGVTQSPTHLIKTRGQQVTLRCSPKSGHDTVSWYQQALGQGPQFIFQYYEEEERQRGNFPDRFSGHQFPNYSSELNVNALLLGDSALYLCASSSRRGMRNTGELFFGEGSRLTVL.